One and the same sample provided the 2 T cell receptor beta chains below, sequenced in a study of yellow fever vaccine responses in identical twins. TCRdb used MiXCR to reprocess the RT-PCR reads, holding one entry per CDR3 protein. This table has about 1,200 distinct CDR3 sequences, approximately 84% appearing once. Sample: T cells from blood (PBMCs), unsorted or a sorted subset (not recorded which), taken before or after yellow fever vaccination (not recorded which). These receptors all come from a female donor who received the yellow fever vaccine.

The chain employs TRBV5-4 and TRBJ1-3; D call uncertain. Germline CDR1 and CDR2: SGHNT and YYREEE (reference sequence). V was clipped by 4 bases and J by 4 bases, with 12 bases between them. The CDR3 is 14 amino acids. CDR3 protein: CASSPRRGGNTIYF. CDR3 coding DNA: TGTGCCAGCAGCCCCCGTCGCGGGGGAAACACCATATATTTT.

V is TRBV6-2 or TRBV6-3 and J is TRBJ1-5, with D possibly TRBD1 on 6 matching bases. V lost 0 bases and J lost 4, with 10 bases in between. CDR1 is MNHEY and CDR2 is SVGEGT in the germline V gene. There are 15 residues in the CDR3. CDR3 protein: CASSYSRQANQPQHF. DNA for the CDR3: TGTGCCAGCAGTTACTCGCGACAGGCTAATCAGCCCCAGCATTTT.